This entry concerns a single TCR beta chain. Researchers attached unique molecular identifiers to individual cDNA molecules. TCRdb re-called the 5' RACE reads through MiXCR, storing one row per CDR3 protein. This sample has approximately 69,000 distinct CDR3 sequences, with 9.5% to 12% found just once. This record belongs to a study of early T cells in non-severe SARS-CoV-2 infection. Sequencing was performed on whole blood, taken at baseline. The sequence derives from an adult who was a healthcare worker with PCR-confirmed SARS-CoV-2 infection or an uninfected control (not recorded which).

The CDR3 loop reads CASSLHNRGAYGYTF. The CDR3 DNA sequence: TGTGCCAGCAGCCTACACAATCGGGGGGCCTATGGCTACACCTTC. The gene calls are TRBV7-2 and TRBJ1-2, with D perhaps TRBD1 (6 bases). The CDR3 has 15 residues. Between the trimmed V and J ends, which lost 5 bases and 4 bases, there was a span of 17 bases. The germline V gene has CDR1 SGHTA and CDR2 FQGNSA.